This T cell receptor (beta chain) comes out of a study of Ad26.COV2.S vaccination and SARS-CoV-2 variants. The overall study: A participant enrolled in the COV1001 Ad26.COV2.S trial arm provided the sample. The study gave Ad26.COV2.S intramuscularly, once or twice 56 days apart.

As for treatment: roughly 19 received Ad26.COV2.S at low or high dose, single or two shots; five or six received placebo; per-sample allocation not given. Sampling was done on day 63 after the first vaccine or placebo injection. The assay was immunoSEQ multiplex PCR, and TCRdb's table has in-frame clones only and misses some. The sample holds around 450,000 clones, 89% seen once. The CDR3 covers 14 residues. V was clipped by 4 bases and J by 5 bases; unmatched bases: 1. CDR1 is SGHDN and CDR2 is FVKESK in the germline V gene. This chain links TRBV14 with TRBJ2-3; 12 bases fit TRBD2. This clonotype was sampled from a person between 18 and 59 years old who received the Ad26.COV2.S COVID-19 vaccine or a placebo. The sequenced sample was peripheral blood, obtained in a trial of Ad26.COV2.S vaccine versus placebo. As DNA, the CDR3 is TGTGCCAGCAGCCGACTAGCGGGAGAAGATACGCAGTATTTT. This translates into CASSRLAGEDTQYF.